One sample yielded the 10 T cell receptor beta chains listed below, sequenced in a study of Graves' ophthalmopathy and Graves' hyperthyroidism. CDR3 regions of TCR beta were amplified from RNA transcripts. HTBI-primed first-round RT-PCR preceded second-round multiplex PCR. TCRdb re-analysed the multiplex PCR reads in MiXCR, keeping a single row per CDR3 protein. The table shows 1 million to 1.3 million distinct CDR3 sequences, with about two fifths occurring only once. The sample taken for sequencing was peripheral blood or thyroid tissue (not recorded which). These receptor sequences come from an adult man with Graves' hyperthyroidism.

The CDR3 region is CASSAPGIDTGELFF. The CDR3 nucleotides read TGTGCCAGCAGCGCCCCAGGGATCGACACCGGGGAGCTGTTTTTT. The chain joins TRBV25-1 to TRBJ2-2, with D possibly TRBD1 on 5 matching bases. The germline V and J ends were trimmed by 6 bases and 3 bases, with 14 bases remaining between them. This CDR3 is 15 amino acids long. Germline CDR1 is MGHDK and CDR2 is SYGVNS.

This chain joins TRBV5-5 and TRBJ1-6; maybe TRBD1 (5 bases). Germline CDR1 reads SGHKS; CDR2 reads YYEKEE (reference sequence). Trimming stripped 0 bases from V and 9 bases from J, with 16 bases between. The CDR3 length is 16 residues. Written as DNA, the CDR3 is TGTGCCAGCAGCTTGGGGGACCGGGGTAGAGGTTCACCCCTCCACTTT. This translates into CASSLGDRGRGSPLHF.

In its sample, this clonotype was seen many times. The chain employs TRBV10-3 and TRBJ1-4; maybe TRBD1 (5 bases). The CDR3 spans 14 residues. Trimming removed 4 bases at V and 12 bases at J, with 18 bases between. From germline, CDR1 is ENHRY and CDR2 SYGVKD. CDR3 loop: CAISARDSLEELFF. The CDR3 bases are TGTGCCATCAGTGCCCGGGACTCCCTTGAGGAACTGTTTTTT.

This clonotype was recorded at least ten times. The chain recombines TRBV29-1 with TRBJ1-1; the D is unclear. The CDR3 has 12 amino acids. Looked up from germline, CDR1 is SQVTM and CDR2 is ANQGSEA. Trimming took 0 bases from V and 9 from J, leaving 11 bases between them. The CDR3 nucleotides are TGCAGCGTTGAAGATCAAAAACAGCAAGCTTTCTTT. Encoded protein: CSVEDQKQQAFF. The variable domain in full, completed from reference TRBV29-1 and TRBJ1-1, reads SAVISQKPSRDICQRGTSLTIQCQVDSQVTMMFWYRQQPGQSLTLIATANQGSEATYESGFVIDKFPISRPNLTFSTLTVSNMSPEDSSIYLCSVEDQKQQAFFGQGTRLTVV.

This clonotype was seen at least ten times. The CDR3 nucleotides read TGTGCCATCGCCCCAACTGGTAGGGACAGGGGAAGGCACGAGCAGTACTTC. Translating it yields CAIAPTGRDRGRHEQYF. The V gene is TRBV10-3, the J gene TRBJ2-7, with TRBD1 identical over 10 bases. CDR1 and CDR2 from the germline V gene are ENHRY and SYGVKD. Trimming cost V 8 bases and J 5 bases; bases outside gene matches: 18. The CDR3 totals 17 residues.

This clonotype was seen at least ten times. The chain is built from TRBV6-5 and TRBJ1-2; possible D gene TRBD1, 5 bases. Germline-derived CDR1 and CDR2 are MNHEY and SVGAGI. The germline V and J ends were trimmed by 6 bases and 9 bases, with 14 bases remaining between them. The CDR3 runs 12 residues. The CDR3 loop is CASRGTQERYTF. The CDR3 bases are TGTGCCAGCAGGGGTACACAGGAGCGCTACACCTTC.

The V call is TRBV19, the J call TRBJ2-5; possible D gene TRBD1, 5 bases. Germline CDR1 and CDR2: LNHDA and SQIVND (reference sequence). The CDR3 covers 13 residues. V was pared by 5 bases and J by 11 bases, with 18 bases between. DNA of the CDR3: TGTGCCAGTAGTGGTCAGGGCTCAGATACGCAGTACTTC. Its translation: CASSGQGSDTQYF.

The rearrangement links TRBV5-1 to TRBJ1-3; D remains ambiguous. Trimming left V 4 bases short and J 4 bases short, with 15 bases between. Germline assignment: CDR1 SGHRS and CDR2 YFSETQ. The CDR3 consists of 15 residues. This CDR3 reads CASSPGSDSGNTIYF. CDR3 coding DNA: TGCGCCAGCAGCCCAGGATCCGACTCGGGAAACACCATATATTTT.

V usage is TRBV11-2 and J usage is TRBJ1-6, with TRBD1 identical over 8 bases. J was trimmed by 8 bases and V by 5 bases; bases with no gene match: 8. There are 15 residues in the CDR3. Per the germline V gene, CDR1 is SGHAT and CDR2 is FQNNGV. DNA for the CDR3: TGTGCCAGCAGCACGCCGGGACAGGATGATTCACCCCTCCACTTT. Residues: CASSTPGQDDSPLHF.

This clonotype has at least ten counts. This chain links TRBV6-6 with TRBJ1-2; a possible D gene is TRBD1 (6 bases). The CDR3 loop spans 14 amino acids. Germline V gene lookup returns CDR1 MNHNY and CDR2 SVGAGI (reference sequence). V lost 5 bases and J lost 3, with 13 bases in between. CDR3 residues: CASSETQGDYGYTF. CDR3 coding DNA: TGTGCCAGCAGTGAAACACAGGGTGACTATGGCTACACCTTC.